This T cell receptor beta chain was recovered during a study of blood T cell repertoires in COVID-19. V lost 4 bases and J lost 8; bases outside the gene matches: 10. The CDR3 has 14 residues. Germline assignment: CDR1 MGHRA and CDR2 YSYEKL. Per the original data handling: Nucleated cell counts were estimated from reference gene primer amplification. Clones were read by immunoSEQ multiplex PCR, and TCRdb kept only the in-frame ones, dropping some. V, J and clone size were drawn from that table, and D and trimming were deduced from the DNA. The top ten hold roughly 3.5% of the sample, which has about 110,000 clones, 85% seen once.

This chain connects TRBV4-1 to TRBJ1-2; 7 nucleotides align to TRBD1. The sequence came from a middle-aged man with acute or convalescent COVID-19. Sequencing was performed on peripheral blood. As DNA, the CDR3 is TGCGCCAGCAGCCCCGGGACAGCCCCCTGGGGCTACACCTTC. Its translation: CASSPGTAPWGYTF.